The 5 T cell receptor beta chains below all came from one sample that was sequenced in a study of blood T cell repertoires in COVID-19. The assay was immunoSEQ multiplex PCR, and TCRdb's table has in-frame clones only and misses some. The sample lists roughly 88,000 clones; around 80% were seen once. The sample was peripheral blood. The source of these receptors is a woman older than 75 with active or convalescent COVID-19.

This clone was observed a single time. V and J are TRBV14 and TRBJ2-5; D may be TRBD2 (5 bases). Germline V lookup: CDR1 SGHDN, CDR2 FVKESK. This CDR3 is 13 amino acids long. The V end was cut by 1 base, the J end by 7 bases, with 10 bases between. The CDR3 bases are TGTGCCAGCAGCCAAGGAGCCGGAGGGACCCAGTACTTC. Its protein is CASSQGAGGTQYF.

This clone occurred a few times. The DNA for the CDR3 is TGTGCCAGCAGTGAATATAGCGGCCAAGAGACCCAGTACTTC. Translated: CASSEYSGQETQYF. This chain uses TRBV2 with TRBJ2-5; weak D call: TRBD2 (6 bases). This CDR3 region has 14 residues. V lost 2 bases, J lost 1 base, and 8 bases lay in between. Germline assignment: CDR1 SNHLY and CDR2 FYNNEI.

V gene TRBV7-3 combines with J gene TRBJ2-1; 12 nucleotides align to TRBD2. CDR1 and CDR2 (germline): SGHTA, FQGTGA. The CDR3 sequence is 16 residues long. The V and J ends lost 4 bases and 7 bases, in that order; junction bases with no gene match: 8. CDR3 region: CASSSTLAGGWNEQFF. In DNA form, the CDR3 reads TGTGCCAGCAGCTCGACTCTAGCGGGAGGGTGGAATGAGCAGTTCTTC.

V usage is TRBV20-1 and J usage is TRBJ2-1; TRBD1 might be the D (6 bases). CDR3 size: 14 residues. Germline CDR1 is DFQATT and CDR2 is SNEGSKA (reference sequence). Between the trimmed V and J ends, which lost 4 bases and 6 bases, there was a span of 16 bases. This CDR3 reads CSANENVGANEQFF. The CDR3 nucleotides read TGCAGTGCTAATGAAAACGTGGGGGCCAATGAGCAGTTCTTC.

This chain's CDR3 is CASSVAIRRGETQYF. CDR3 sequence (DNA): TGTGCCAGCAGCGTAGCTATCAGGAGGGGAGAGACCCAGTACTTC. The chain recombines TRBV9 with TRBJ2-5, with D perhaps matching TRBD2 (6 bases). This CDR3 spans 15 amino acids. V dropped 0 bases and J dropped 4 bases, with 13 bases sitting between them. CDR1 SGDLS and CDR2 YYNGEE come from the germline V gene.